In this sample, the clone carrying this T cell receptor (beta chain) turned up many times. Its antigen is currently unknown. This specimen comes from a study of CD8+CD57+ T cells in acquired aplastic anemia. Study-wide background: Isolated CD4+ and CD8+ cells, once sorted, yielded DNA averaging about 3.4 ug. CD4+ cell libraries from healthy donors averaged approximately 9.9 million reads. Study-wide results and limits: Between patients and controls, approximately 29 CD8+ CDR3 sequences were found in common. For CD8+ Simpson's diversity, patients and controls showed no significant difference.

Researchers used genomic DNA as the template to profile TCR beta VDJ and CDR3. Each CDR3 protein gets one entry after TCRdb re-called the reads with MiXCR. The sample consists of about 190,000 distinct CDR3 sequences, 50% to 55% of them appearing once. V gave up 4 bases and J gave up 4 bases, with 7 bases separating them. CDR1 is DFQATT and CDR2 is SNEGSKA in the germline V gene (reference sequence). CDR3 size: 11 residues. The sequenced material came from sorted CD4+, CD8+, or CD8+CD57+ T cells (not recorded which) from PBMCs. The TCR originated in a human donor in good health, serving as a control. The chain is built from TRBV20-1 and TRBJ1-2; D is perhaps TRBD1 (5 bases). CDR3 DNA: TGCAGTGCTACTCAGGGCTATGGCTACACCTTC. Encoded protein: CSATQGYGYTF.